A single sample is the source of the 20 T cell receptor beta chains below, sequenced in a study of shared clonotypes between healthy human individuals. Produced via immunoSEQ multiplex PCR; TCRdb's table is partial and in-frame only. The table lists some 500,000 clones, about 96% of them singletons. Sequencing was done on a sample of naive CD4+ T cells sorted from blood. Subset given: CD45RA+ positively selected. These receptors were taken from a woman in her twenties or thirties in good health.

The V call is TRBV7-9, the J call TRBJ1-1; D unresolved. From germline, CDR1 is SEHNR and CDR2 FQNEAQ (reference sequence). V lost 6 bases and J lost 0, with 11 bases in between. This CDR3 is built from 14 residues. Here the CDR3 reads CASSRQNMNTEAFF. The CDR3 DNA reads TGTGCCAGCAGTCGCCAGAACATGAACACTGAAGCTTTCTTT.

The chain carries TRBV7-2 and TRBJ2-7; D is undetermined. The V gene lost 1 base and the J gene lost 2 bases, with 9 bases spanning the gap. This CDR3 has 14 amino acids. Germline V gene data show CDR1 as SGHTA and CDR2 as FQGNSA. CDR3: CASSLGSGPYEQYF. The CDR3 bases are TGTGCCAGCAGCTTAGGGTCGGGCCCCTACGAGCAGTACTTC.

The chain links TRBV6-6 to TRBJ2-7; TRBD1 matches 9 bases. Trimming removed 6 bases from V and 3 bases from J; junction bases left unmatched: 9. The CDR3 sequence is 15 residues long. CDR1 and CDR2 from the germline V gene are MNHNY and SVGAGI (reference sequence). The CDR3 DNA follows: TGTGCCAGCAGACACAAGCCGGGACAGGGCTACGAGCAGTACTTC. Amino acids: CASRHKPGQGYEQYF.

The chain employs TRBV7-5 and TRBJ2-7; the table names TRBD2, a call not compared with the DNA. TRBV7-5 constitutes a pseudogene. This CDR3 region has 14 residues. CDR3 sequence: CASSLDGRGMEQYF. In DNA, the CDR3 is TGTGCCAGCAGCTTAGATGGTCGGGGGATGGAGCAGTACTTC.

The chain joins TRBV2 to TRBJ2-7; 8 bases match TRBD1. V lost 3 bases to trimming and J lost 9 bases; unmatched junction nucleotides: 10. The CDR3 sequence is 14 residues long. Looked up from germline, CDR1 is SNHLY and CDR2 is FYNNEI. The CDR3, as DNA: TGTGCCAGCAGTGAGGAGGACAGGGCGGGCGGGCAGTACTTC. This translates into CASSEEDRAGGQYF.

The rearrangement uses TRBV4-2 and TRBJ2-7, with D tentatively TRBD1 (6 bases). Per the germline V gene, CDR1 is LGHNA and CDR2 is YNFKEQ. This CDR3 spans 14 amino acids. V dropped 3 bases and J dropped 4 bases, with 13 bases sitting between them. The CDR3 DNA is TGTGCCAGCAGCCAGCAGGGGCCAAGGTACGAGCAGTACTTC. It is translated as CASSQQGPRYEQYF.

The chain joins TRBV4-2 to TRBJ1-1; D remains ambiguous. This CDR3 comprises 15 residues. Germline V lookup: CDR1 LGHNA, CDR2 YNFKEQ. V shed 2 bases and J shed 1 base, with 11 bases lying between them. The CDR3 DNA sequence: TGTGCCAGCAGCCAACGTAGCCGGGAGAACACTGAAGCTTTCTTT. It yields the protein CASSQRSRENTEAFF.

The chain couples TRBV5-8 to TRBJ1-1; tentative D call: TRBD1 (5 bases). Germline-derived CDR1 and CDR2 are SGHTS and YDEGEE. The CDR3 sequence is 13 residues long. Trimming pared 5 bases from V and 2 bases from J, leaving 10 bases between. CDR3 loop: CASRRRGNTEAFF. The CDR3 DNA follows: TGTGCCAGCAGAAGGAGGGGTAACACTGAAGCTTTCTTT. Using reference TRBV5-8 and TRBJ1-1 for the parts outside the CDR3, the full variable domain is EAGVTQSPTHLIKTRGQQATLRCSPISGHTSVYWYQQALGLGLQFLLWYDEGEERNRGNFPPRFSGRQFPNYSSELNVNALELEDSALYLCASRRRGNTEAFFGQGTRLTVV.

Notes on this clone: Other DNA sequences in the sample encode the same CDR3. V usage is TRBV28 and J usage is TRBJ2-7, with 7 bases lining up with TRBD2. The CDR3 consists of 14 residues. The junction had 4 bases not matched to a gene; V was cut back by 3 bases and J by 2 bases. Germline V lookup: CDR1 MDHEN, CDR2 SYDVKM. CDR3 bases: TGTGCCAGCAGTTTCCGGGGGAGGGCCTACGAGCAGTACTTC. This translates into CASSFRGRAYEQYF.

Notes on this clone: This sample also contains other DNA sequences that code for the same CDR3. The gene calls are TRBV19 and TRBJ1-2, with D maybe TRBD1 (5 bases). Germline V lookup: CDR1 LNHDA, CDR2 SQIVND (reference sequence). CDR3 length: 13 residues. V was trimmed by 2 bases and J by 3 bases, leaving 7 bases between them. For the CDR3, the DNA is TGTGCCAGTAGTATACAGGGCGACTATGGCTACACCTTC. This translates into CASSIQGDYGYTF.

The chain carries TRBV2 and TRBJ1-1, with D possibly matching TRBD1 (6 bases). V was clipped by 2 bases and J by 1 base, with 11 bases between them. The germline CDR1 and CDR2 sequences are SNHLY and FYNNEI. The CDR3 consists of 15 residues. CDR3 DNA sequence: TGTGCCAGCAGTGAACAGTCGACAGGGAACACTGAAGCTTTCTTT. The encoded protein is CASSEQSTGNTEAFF.

This sequence joins TRBV5-1 and TRBJ1-1; the D gene is possibly TRBD1 (6 bases). The CDR3 sequence is 13 residues long. Trimming stripped 3 bases from V and 7 bases from J, with 13 bases between. Germline V gene data show CDR1 as SGHRS and CDR2 as YFSETQ. The CDR3 DNA is TGCGCCAGCAGCTCCACAGGGACGTTTGAAGCTTTCTTT. Translating it yields CASSSTGTFEAFF. The entire variable domain, with the rest obtained from reference TRBV5-1 and TRBJ1-1, is as follows: KAGVTQTPRYLIKTRGQQVTLSCSPISGHRSVSWYQQTPGQGLQFLFEYFSETQRNKGNFPGRFSGRQFSNSRSEMNVSTLELGDSALYLCASSSTGTFEAFFGQGTRLTVV.

The rearrangement joins TRBV10-3 to TRBJ2-2, with TRBD1 matching over 9 bases. After removal of 8 bases from V and 4 bases from J, the junction contained 8 bases not matched to a gene. The V gene's germline CDR1 is ENHRY and CDR2 SYGVKD. This CDR3 is built from 15 residues. CDR3 coding DNA: TGTGCCATCTCCCCGGGACAGGGAGCCACCGGGGAGCTGTTTTTT. Its protein product is CAISPGQGATGELFF.

V usage is TRBV28 and J usage is TRBJ2-7; D is ambiguous. Germline CDR1 and CDR2: MDHEN and SYDVKM. The ends were cut back, 6 bases at V and 9 bases at J, with 15 bases in the middle. The CDR3 covers 12 residues. The CDR3: CASRPTGRGQYF. The CDR3 DNA reads as TGTGCCAGCAGACCAACCGGGCGCGGGCAGTACTTC. The whole variable domain, remainder taken from reference TRBV28 and TRBJ2-7, is DVKVTQSSRYLVKRTGEKVFLECVQDMDHENMFWYRQDPGLGLRLIYFSYDVKMKEKGDIPEGYSVSREKKERFSLILESASTNQTSMYLCASRPTGRGQYFGPGTRLTVT.

This clone was found once. The CDR3 DNA follows: TGTGCCAGCAGGGGACAGGGAAGGAACATTCAGTACTTC. Translated: CASRGQGRNIQYF. The J gene is TRBJ2-4, the V gene TRBV25-1; 9 bases fit TRBD1. The trim removed 6 bases at V and 7 bases at J, leaving 4 bases unmatched. CDR1 is MGHDK and CDR2 is SYGVNS in the germline V gene. The CDR3 totals 13 residues.

This clone appeared once. This sequence joins TRBV28 and TRBJ2-7; 7 bases match TRBD1. The V and J ends lost 2 bases and 3 bases, in that order; junction bases with no gene match: 7. The length of the CDR3 is 15 residues. Per the germline V gene, CDR1 is MDHEN and CDR2 is SYDVKM. CDR3 sequence: CASSLVGTASYEQYF. The CDR3 coding sequence is TGTGCCAGCAGTTTAGTTGGGACAGCGAGCTACGAGCAGTACTTC.

This chain links TRBV9 with TRBJ2-3, with D maybe TRBD2 (6 bases). The CDR3 spans 15 residues. Germline lookup yields CDR1 SGDLS and CDR2 YYNGEE. V lost 2 bases to trimming and J lost 0 bases, with 10 bases between them. The CDR3 is CASSVHGGSTDTQYF. The CDR3 coding sequence is TGTGCCAGCAGCGTCCACGGGGGAAGCACAGATACGCAGTATTTT.

The CDR3 loop is CASRKAGVGTDTQYF. The CDR3 bases are TGTGCCAGTAGGAAAGCGGGAGTCGGCACAGATACGCAGTATTTT. J is TRBJ2-3 and V is TRBV19; 8 nucleotides align to TRBD2. CDR3 length: 15 amino acids. Germline V lookup: CDR1 LNHDA, CDR2 SQIVND (reference sequence). The J segment lost 1 base and the V segment lost 6 bases, leaving 6 bases of the junction unmatched. Combining the CDR3 with reference TRBV19 and TRBJ2-3 gives the whole variable domain DGGITQSPKYLFRKEGQNVTLSCEQNLNHDAMYWYRQDPGQGLRLIYYSQIVNDFQKGDIAEGYSVSREKKESFPLTVTSAQKNPTAFYLCASRKAGVGTDTQYFGPGTRLTVL.

The rearrangement joins TRBV19 to TRBJ1-2; a possible D gene is TRBD1 (6 bases). The CDR3 spans 13 residues. Germline CDR1 and CDR2: LNHDA and SQIVND (reference sequence). Trimming left V 4 bases short and J 7 bases short, with 13 bases between. The CDR3 bases are TGTGCCAGTAGTAGCCGGGACAAGGGTGGCTACACCTTC. This codes for CASSSRDKGGYTF.

This clone was observed a single time. The chain couples TRBV28 to TRBJ2-1; D is uncertain. With 3 bases removed from V and 8 bases from J, the gap between germline ends came to 11 bases. CDR1 and CDR2 (germline): MDHEN, SYDVKM. The CDR3 sequence is 13 residues long. CDR3 sequence: CASSLPAPDEQFF. The DNA of the CDR3 is TGTGCCAGCAGTTTGCCGGCGCCTGATGAGCAGTTCTTC.